These 5 T cell receptor beta chains share one sample of origin, sequenced in a study of TIL therapy for anti-PD-1-resistant metastatic lung cancer. The immunoSEQ assay was v3. Profiling relied on immunoSEQ multiplex PCR, and the TCRdb table lists in-frame clones only, not all of them. The sample consists of tens of thousands of clones, more than 60% of them appearing once. Time point given: pre-treatment sample, taken before nivolumab and TIL therapy. Sequencing was performed on blood, taken at baseline. Source of these receptors: a person aged 25 to 80 with non-small cell lung cancer.

The table lists this clone with a few counts. This rearrangement joins TRBV28 to TRBJ1-6, with 7 nucleotides matching TRBD1. Germline V lookup: CDR1 MDHEN, CDR2 SYDVKM. V lost 6 bases and J lost 9; bases outside the gene matches: 8. This CDR3 is 14 amino acids long. The CDR3 DNA is TGTGCCAGCAGGGACCAGGGGGTTACTTCACCCCTCCACTTT. Translating gives CASRDQGVTSPLHF.

The rearrangement joins TRBV28 to TRBJ1-2; 7 bases are shared with TRBD1. The CDR3 consists of 15 residues. V lost 0 bases to trimming and J lost 7 bases; unmatched junction nucleotides: 8. Germline CDR1 MDHEN, CDR2 SYDVKM. Written as DNA, the CDR3 is TGTGCCAGCAGTTTATGCGATGAGGGGGCCTGTGGCTACACCTTC. It encodes CASSLCDEGACGYTF.

The chain couples TRBV7-9 to TRBJ2-3; D might be TRBD2 (5 bases). This CDR3 is 16 amino acids long. Deletions cut 4 bases from V and 0 bases from J, with 14 bases between. Germline V lookup: CDR1 SEHNR, CDR2 FQNEAQ (reference sequence). The CDR3 nucleotides are TGTGCCAGCAGCTACGGGGAGTCGGGGAGCACAGATACGCAGTATTTT. Translation gives CASSYGESGSTDTQYF.

The CDR3 sequence is CASSTGGGVTEAFF. For the CDR3, the DNA is TGTGCCAGTAGTACAGGGGGCGGGGTCACTGAAGCTTTCTTT. V usage is TRBV19 and J usage is TRBJ1-1; 8 bases align to TRBD1. Germline CDR1 reads LNHDA; CDR2 reads SQIVND (reference sequence). Trimming removed 4 bases from V and 4 bases from J; junction bases left unmatched: 5. The CDR3 has 14 amino acids.

This clone was picked up a small number of times. This chain connects TRBV7-9 to TRBJ1-1; D unresolved. The CDR3 is 14 amino acids. Trimming took off 1 base at V and 1 base at J, with 7 bases between the two ends. Germline CDR1 reads SEHNR; CDR2 reads FQNEAQ (reference sequence). Written as DNA, the CDR3 is TGTGCCAGCAGCTTAGTGGACCAGAACACTGAAGCTTTCTTT. It is translated as CASSLVDQNTEAFF.